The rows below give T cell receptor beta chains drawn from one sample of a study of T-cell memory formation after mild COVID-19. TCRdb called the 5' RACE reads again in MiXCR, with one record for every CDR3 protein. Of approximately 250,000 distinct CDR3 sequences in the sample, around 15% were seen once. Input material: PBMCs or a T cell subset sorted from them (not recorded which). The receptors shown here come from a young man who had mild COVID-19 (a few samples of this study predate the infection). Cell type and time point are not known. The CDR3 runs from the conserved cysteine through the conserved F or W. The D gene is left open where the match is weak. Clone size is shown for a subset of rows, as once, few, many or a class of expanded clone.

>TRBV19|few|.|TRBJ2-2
TGTGCCAGTAGTCCAGACAGGATTCCCGGGGAGCTGTTTTTT
CASSPDRIPGELFF
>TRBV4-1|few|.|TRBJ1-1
TGCGCCAGCAGCCAAGGACTTGCAACTGAAGCTTTCTTT
CASSQGLATEAFF
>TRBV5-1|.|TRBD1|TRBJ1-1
TGCGCCAGCATCGATGTAGGTAAGGGGGCCGAAGCTTTCTTT
CASIDVGKGAEAFF
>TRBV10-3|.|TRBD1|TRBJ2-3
TGTGCCATCAGTGAGGACAGGGGGCGCGTTGATACGCAGTATTTT
CAISEDRGRVDTQYF
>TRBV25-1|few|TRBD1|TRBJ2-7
TGTGCCAGCATCGCCGGGACAGGGGGACACGAGCAGTACTTC
CASIAGTGGHEQYF
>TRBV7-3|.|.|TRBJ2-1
TGTGCCAGCAGCTTAAGGGGGCAGGCCCACATTAGCTCCTACAATGAGCAGTTCTTC
CASSLRGQAHISSYNEQFF
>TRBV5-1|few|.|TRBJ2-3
TGCGCCAGCAGCTTGGCCGGCAAGAGCACAGATACGCAGTATTTT
CASSLAGKSTDTQYF
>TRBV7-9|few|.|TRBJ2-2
TGTGCCAGCAGCTCCGCGAGGACAGTGATCATATCCGGGGAGCTGTTTTTT
CASSSARTVIISGELFF
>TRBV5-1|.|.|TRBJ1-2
TGCGCCAGCAGCTCACAGGGTATTGGCTACACCTTC
CASSSQGIGYTF
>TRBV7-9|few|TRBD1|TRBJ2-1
TGTGCCAGCAGCTCGCCGGGACAGGAGCAGTTCTTC
CASSSPGQEQFF